The subject of this entry is one T cell receptor (beta chain). Seattle participants joined during active infection and were tracked over time. This specimen comes from a study of blood T cell repertoires in COVID-19. About the study: The United States, Italy and Spain supplied acute and convalescent COVID-19 samples. Nucleic acid was either cDNA or gDNA, and it came from T cells, B-cell-depleted T cells, or PBMCs.

Study processing details: Reference gene primer amplification gave nucleated cell count estimates. Clones were sequenced by immunoSEQ multiplex PCR, and TCRdb holds only the in-frame ones, with some missing. That table is the source of V, J and clone size, and D and trimming were worked out from the DNA. Among approximately 97,000 clones listed, approximately 90% were seen once. The CDR3 totals 13 residues. V was clipped by 6 bases and J by 2 bases, with 10 bases between them. Germline-derived CDR1 and CDR2 are MNHEY and SVGAGI. V usage is TRBV6-5 and J usage is TRBJ1-2; D gene ambiguous. This sequence originates from a woman between 50 and 59 years old with COVID-19, enrolled during active disease. Material: peripheral blood. DNA of the CDR3: TGTGCCAGCAGGCCCGGGATCAACTATGGCTACACCTTC. This sequence encodes CASRPGINYGYTF.